A single sample gave rise to the 8 T cell receptor beta chains below, sequenced in a study of blood T cell repertoires in COVID-19. Data came from immunoSEQ multiplex PCR; TCRdb stores just in-frame clones and leaves some out. The sample includes around 70,000 clones, around 87% seen only once; the top ten take around 10%. Sequenced: peripheral blood. The receptors derive from a human donor in a cohort sampled during active COVID-19.

The chain recombines TRBV5-6 with TRBJ2-5; 10 positions match TRBD2. This CDR3 has 16 residues. Germline trimming cut 4 bases from V and 4 bases from J; bases unmatched to any gene: 10. The germline V gene has CDR1 SGHDT and CDR2 YYEEEE. For the CDR3, the DNA is TGTGCCAGCAGCCCCCTGAGCGGGGGGGCCTTAGAGACCCAGTACTTC. Protein sequence: CASSPLSGGALETQYF.

This chain links TRBV6-1 with TRBJ1-1, with D possibly TRBD1 on 6 matching bases. The CDR3 runs 15 residues. CDR1 and CDR2 (germline): MNHNS, SASEGT. V gave up 5 bases and J gave up 4 bases, with 17 bases separating them. The chain's CDR3 is CASSFEQGTGTEAFF. CDR3 DNA: TGTGCCAGCAGTTTCGAACAGGGAACTGGCACTGAAGCTTTCTTT.

V and J are TRBV18 and TRBJ1-2, with D unresolved. V shed 2 bases and J shed 4 bases, with 8 bases lying between them. Germline CDR1 KGHSH, CDR2 LQKENI. This CDR3 spans 13 amino acids. The CDR3 nucleotides read TGTGCCAGCTCACCAACAGAGATCTATGGCTACACCTTC. Translation: CASSPTEIYGYTF.

The chain employs TRBV5-1 and TRBJ1-1, with D perhaps TRBD1 (6 bases). In germline, CDR1 is SGHRS, CDR2 YFSETQ. CDR3 size: 16 residues. V lost 4 bases, J lost 0 bases, and 16 bases lay in between. CDR3 amino acids: CASSPMTGDMNTEAFF. DNA of the CDR3: TGCGCCAGCAGCCCCATGACAGGCGATATGAACACTGAAGCTTTCTTT.

CDR3 in amino acids: CASSQGQNRGTGELFF. CDR3 bases: TGTGCCAGCAGCCAAGGACAGAATCGTGGGACCGGGGAGCTGTTTTTT. The V and J genes are TRBV5-4 and TRBJ2-2, with a possible D match to TRBD1 (6 bases). Per the germline V gene, CDR1 is SGHNT and CDR2 is YYREEE (reference sequence). Trimming took off 4 bases at V and 5 bases at J, with 18 bases between the two ends. This CDR3 is built from 16 residues.

The chain uses TRBV7-2 and TRBJ2-5; D is uncertain. V shed 0 bases and J shed 0 bases, with 5 bases lying between them. The CDR3 is made up of 14 amino acids. The germline CDR1 and CDR2 sequences are SGHTA and FQGNSA. The CDR3 spells CASSLARNQETQYF. CDR3 sequence (DNA): TGTGCCAGCAGCTTAGCCCGTAACCAAGAGACCCAGTACTTC.

This sequence joins TRBV5-1 and TRBJ2-4; D is perhaps TRBD1 (6 bases). This CDR3 contains 13 residues. The V gene's germline CDR1 is SGHRS and CDR2 YFSETQ. Trimming took 2 bases from V and 6 from J, leaving 9 bases between them. The CDR3 loop is CASSLGQLNIQYF. DNA for the CDR3: TGCGCCAGCAGCTTAGGACAGTTAAACATTCAGTACTTC.

The V gene is TRBV5-4, the J gene TRBJ2-2; 9 positions match TRBD2. Per germline, CDR1 SGHNT and CDR2 YYREEE (reference sequence). Trimming took 0 bases from V and 6 from J; bases not matched to a gene: 6. CDR3 size: 16 residues. CDR3 DNA sequence: TGTGCCAGCAGCTTGGTGGCGGGGGGGCAGGCCGGGGAGCTGTTTTTT. Protein sequence: CASSLVAGGQAGELFF.